The T cell receptor (beta chain) under discussion was sequenced for a study of blood T cells in healthy people across ages. About the study: Through template switching, about one barcoded beta molecule was captured per two T cells, as measured in model experiments.

Germline V gene sequence: CDR1 SGDLS, CDR2 YYNGEE. The CDR3 totals 15 residues. The J segment lost 2 bases and the V segment lost 7 bases, leaving 7 bases of the junction unmatched. Points from the study as a whole: Age advanced and TCR beta diversity per million T cells fell, roughly linearly.

With a J-beta primer mix and a sample-barcoded 5' primer, a second PCR ran 7 to 11 cycles. The study obtained at least 3 million CDR3-containing paired-end reads from every sample. Each CDR3 protein gets one entry after TCRdb re-called the 5' RACE reads with MiXCR. This repertoire shows fewer than 900,000 distinct CDR3 sequences, 49% found once; its top ten account for around 32%. Comment on this clonotype: Its antigen is undetermined.

V usage is TRBV9 and J usage is TRBJ2-2; 8 bases map to TRBD2. The specimen sequenced was blood. This clonotype was sampled from a woman aged 60-75 years in good health. The CDR3: CASSQSGSNTGELFF. CDR3 nucleotides: TGTGCCAGCTCACAGAGCGGGAGCAACACCGGGGAGCTGTTTTTT.